The clone carrying this T cell receptor (beta chain) was counted once. Its antigen is unidentified. Some clones are missing from TCRdb's copy, which holds only in-frame ones; the method was immunoSEQ multiplex PCR. The sample includes about 320,000 clones, 86% of them seen just once. The entry originates in a study of Ad26.COV2.S vaccination and SARS-CoV-2 variants. Study information: Intramuscular Ad26.COV2.S doses were given once or twice, 56 days apart. Study-wide points: Researchers cautioned that TCR breadth and depth analyses may have underestimated total T cell responses.

V gave up 1 base and J gave up 4 bases, with 13 bases separating them. In germline, CDR1 is LNHDA, CDR2 SQIVND (reference sequence). The CDR3 loop spans 15 amino acids. Treatment reported: roughly 20 received Ad26.COV2.S at low or high dose, single or two shots; 5 received placebo; per-sample allocation not given. The samples date from day 63 after the first vaccine or placebo injection. Sequencing was performed on peripheral blood, taken in a trial of Ad26.COV2.S vaccine versus placebo. This receptor was identified in a person between 18 and 59 years old who received the Ad26.COV2.S COVID-19 vaccine or a placebo. This chain uses TRBV19 with TRBJ1-2; a possible D gene is TRBD1 (5 bases). The DNA for the CDR3 is TGTGCCAGTAGTATAGGAGGAAGGGGAGGCTATGGCTACACCTTC. The encoded protein is CASSIGGRGGYGYTF.